The T cell receptor (beta chain) under discussion was sequenced for a study of T-cell reconstitution after alpha-beta-depleted transplantation in children. Study-wide results and limits: Newly produced T cells mostly provided counts and TCRbeta diversity after one year, as hyperexpanded clones declined. Recipient T cells and thymic progenitors that survived gave rise to the high TCRbeta diversity observed at day 60 in some patients. The origin of alpha-beta T cells about two months after transplant was reportedly several hundred expanded graft clones.

Researchers prepared the TCRbeta library using unique molecular identifiers, the study reports. TCRdb ran MiXCR on the PCR reads and lists one entry per CDR3 protein. There are hundreds of thousands of distinct CDR3 sequences in the sample; 10% to 15% occur only once, and 2% to 2.5% lies in the top ten. The table lists this clonotype with many counts. Its antigen is as yet unknown. The CDR3 consists of 15 residues. V shed 5 bases, J shed 2 bases, and the junction held 7 bases outside the gene matches. Germline CDR1 is MNHEY and CDR2 is SVGEGT. Sequences were derived from PBMCs, mostly from graft donor cells, sampled 360 days after TCRalphabeta/CD19-depleted stem cell transplant. This rearrangement joins TRBV6-2 or TRBV6-3 to TRBJ2-7, with 9 positions matching TRBD1. The clonotype comes from a male patient under 18 who had a stem cell transplant for acute myeloid leukemia, so the T cells may come from the graft donor. CDR3 protein: CASSGGTGIAYEQYF. CDR3 in DNA: TGTGCCAGCAGTGGGGGGACAGGGATCGCCTACGAGCAGTACTTC.